In this sample, the clone carrying this T cell receptor (beta chain) turned up a few times. No antigen is known for it. RNA transcripts were the template for amplifying TCR beta CDR3 regions. The TCR CDR3 was amplified in a first-round RT-PCR using the HTBI primer set. TCRdb ran MiXCR on the multiplex PCR reads and lists one entry per CDR3 protein. The sample includes some 300,000 distinct CDR3 sequences, less than 20% seen only once; the top ten take approximately 37%. This sample was taken from a study of T cells in Graves' hyperthyroidism and ophthalmopathy. Study findings and constraints: Researchers report that a 13 V-J model separated ophthalmopathy from stable hyperthyroidism.

Germline-derived CDR1 and CDR2 are GTSNPN and SVGIG (reference sequence). With 3 bases clipped from V and 7 bases from J, the junction kept 3 bases outside the gene matches. The CDR3 has 13 residues. The rearrangement uses TRBV30 and TRBJ2-1, with TRBD2 identical over 10 bases. What was sequenced was blood. This sequence originates from a man aged 50 or older with Graves' ophthalmopathy. CDR3 nucleotide sequence: TGTGCCTGGAGGGAGGGACTAGCGAATGAGCAGTTCTTC. As protein: CAWREGLANEQFF.